This T cell receptor (beta chain) was observed in a study of T-cell memory formation after mild COVID-19. The wider study: Most TCR clusters belonged to a single donor.

Study results and limitations: Pre-infection memory contained some responding clones, which suggested that cross-reactive memory had joined.

A note on this clonotype: The antigen is undetermined.

TCRdb re-called the 5' RACE reads with MiXCR, one entry per CDR3 protein. This repertoire shows about 140,000 distinct CDR3 sequences, 11% to 15% found once; its top ten account for about 26%. V lost 5 bases to trimming and J lost 0 bases; unmatched junction nucleotides: 15. CDR1 is ENHRY and CDR2 is SYGVKD in the germline V gene. The CDR3 runs to 18 residues. The V call is TRBV10-3, the J call TRBJ1-1; 7 bases align to TRBD1. Sequenced material: PBMCs or a T cell subset sorted from them (not recorded which). The source is an adult woman who had mild COVID-19 (a few samples of this study predate the infection). Cell type and time point are not known. CDR3 sequence reads: CAISPGRDSFTLNTEAFF. CDR3 nucleotide sequence: TGTGCCATCAGTCCTGGGCGGGACAGCTTCACGTTGAACACTGAAGCTTTCTTT.